Listed below are T cell receptor beta chains from one sample, sequenced in a study of T-cell reconstitution after alpha-beta-depleted transplantation in children. Each CDR3 protein is one row after TCRdb ran MiXCR on the PCR reads. The sample holds hundreds of thousands of distinct CDR3 sequences; roughly a tenth are singletons and the top ten take approximately 6.6%. Material: PBMCs from the stem cell graft donor, obtained from the stem cell graft. The receptors shown here come from a human donor who donated a stem cell graft to a child with acute lymphoblastic leukemia. Each CDR3 is given with its conserved first and last residue. Each record gives: clone size, V gene, D gene, J gene, CDR3 protein, CDR3 DNA. A D gene is named only where the DNA matches it firmly. Rows may omit the clone size; those that give it use once, few, many or a size class.

>NA|TRBV19|TRBD1|TRBJ2-7
CASSIGKGASYEQYF
TGTGCCAGTAGTATCGGGAAGGGGGCATCCTACGAGCAGTACTTC
>few|TRBV29-1|NA|TRBJ1-3
CSVEDPNSGNTIYF
TGCAGCGTTGAAGATCCCAACTCTGGAAACACCATATATTTT
>NA|TRBV20-1|NA|TRBJ2-7
CSASGTVAYEQYF
TGCAGTGCTTCCGGGACCGTAGCCTACGAGCAGTACTTC
>NA|TRBV6-2/TRBV6-3|TRBD2|TRBJ2-7
CASSRAFLAGITYEQYF
TGTGCCAGCAGCCGCGCCTTTCTAGCGGGGATTACCTACGAGCAGTACTTC
>NA|TRBV5-1|TRBD1|TRBJ2-7
CASSLYSGGEYEQYF
TGCGCCAGCAGCTTGTACTCAGGGGGCGAGTACGAGCAGTACTTC
>few|TRBV3-1|NA|TRBJ2-7
CASSQDWREQYF
TGTGCCAGCAGCCAAGATTGGAGGGAGCAGTACTTC
>few|TRBV12-3/TRBV12-4|NA|TRBJ1-1
CASSLARAGKDTEAFF
TGTGCCAGCAGTTTAGCGCGAGCAGGGAAGGACACTGAAGCTTTCTTT
>NA|TRBV29-1|NA|TRBJ2-1
CSVTSSNSYNEQFF
TGCAGCGTTACTTCGTCCAACTCCTACAATGAGCAGTTCTTC
>many|TRBV20-1|NA|TRBJ2-6
CSAAPLSGANVLTF
TGCAGTGCCGCCCCCCTCTCCGGGGCCAACGTCCTGACTTTC
>NA|TRBV11-2|TRBD1|TRBJ2-5
CASSRPGQGLETQYF
TGTGCCAGCAGCCGACCGGGACAGGGTTTAGAGACCCAGTACTTC
>NA|TRBV20-1|NA|TRBJ2-5
CSARDRGALETQYF
TGCAGTGCTAGAGATAGAGGGGCGCTTGAGACCCAGTACTTC
>NA|TRBV7-9|NA|TRBJ1-4
CASSLTEKLFF
TGTGCCAGCAGCTTAACGGAAAAACTGTTTTTT
>NA|TRBV19|NA|TRBJ2-7
CASESQSGEQYF
TGTGCCAGCGAAAGCCAAAGTGGCGAGCAGTACTTC
>NA|TRBV9|NA|TRBJ2-3
CASSVTRSTDTQYF
TGTGCCAGCAGCGTCACTCGTAGCACAGATACGCAGTATTTT
>few|TRBV27|NA|TRBJ1-2
CASFHHNYGYTF
TGTGCCAGTTTTCACCACAACTATGGCTACACCTTC
>many|TRBV27|NA|TRBJ1-1
CASSFADAVTEAFF
TGTGCCAGCAGTTTCGCGGACGCCGTCACTGAAGCTTTCTTT
>few|TRBV7-2|NA|TRBJ2-5
CASSLARSPRASTQYF
TGTGCCAGCAGCTTAGCGAGATCGCCCCGGGCAAGTACCCAGTACTTC
>few|TRBV16|NA|TRBJ1-2
CASSQDSFYGYTF
TGTGCCAGCAGCCAGGACAGCTTCTATGGCTACACCTTC
>NA|TRBV19|NA|TRBJ1-5
CASSQTTISNQPQHF
TGTGCCAGTAGTCAGACCACCATTAGCAATCAGCCCCAGCATTTT
>many|TRBV7-9|NA|TRBJ1-1
CASSLVAGINTEAFF
TGTGCCAGCAGCTTAGTAGCAGGGATAAACACTGAAGCTTTCTTT
>many|TRBV5-1|NA|TRBJ2-5
CASSSAGMGRTQYF
TGCGCCAGCAGCTCCGCAGGGATGGGAAGGACCCAGTACTTC
>NA|TRBV6-5|NA|TRBJ2-5
CASSYSGTQETQYF
TGTGCCAGCAGTTACTCCGGGACCCAAGAGACCCAGTACTTC
>few|TRBV7-2|TRBD2|TRBJ2-1
CASSSGLAGSTYNEQFF
TGTGCCAGCAGCTCAGGACTAGCGGGGAGTACCTACAATGAGCAGTTCTTC
>many|TRBV13|NA|TRBJ2-1
CASSLFNEQFF
TGTGCCAGCAGCTTATTCAATGAGCAGTTCTTC
>NA|TRBV29-1|NA|TRBJ1-1
CSVCWVPNTEAFF
TGCAGCGTTTGCTGGGTCCCGAACACTGAAGCTTTCTTT
>few|TRBV3-1|NA|TRBJ2-2
CASSQDFTELFF
TGTGCCAGCAGCCAAGATTTTACGGAGCTGTTTTTT
>many|TRBV5-1|TRBD2|TRBJ2-3
CASSSASGADTQYF
TGCGCCAGCAGCTCAGCTAGCGGGGCGGATACGCAGTATTTT
>many|TRBV5-1|NA|TRBJ2-1
CASSPTSSHEQFF
TGCGCCAGCAGCCCGACTTCTTCACACGAGCAGTTCTTC
>NA|TRBV30|TRBD1|TRBJ1-5
CAWSGKGAGNQPQHF
TGTGCCTGGAGTGGGAAGGGGGCGGGCAATCAGCCCCAGCATTTT
>many|TRBV24-1|TRBD1|TRBJ2-2
CATSLAGTGDTGELFF
TGTGCCACCAGCCTGGCCGGGACAGGGGACACCGGGGAGCTGTTTTTT
>many|TRBV12-3/TRBV12-4|NA|TRBJ2-7
CASSGGQIYEQYF
TGTGCCAGCAGCGGTGGACAGATCTACGAGCAGTACTTC
>many|TRBV12-3/TRBV12-4|NA|TRBJ2-5
CASSLEGRPETQYF
TGTGCCAGCAGTTTAGAGGGTCGCCCCGAGACCCAGTACTTC
>many|TRBV6-5|TRBD1|TRBJ1-6
CASKGAYYNSPLHF
TGTGCCAGCAAGGGGGCCTACTATAATTCACCCCTCCACTTT
>few|TRBV20-1|NA|TRBJ1-2
CSARDEEGYDYGYTF
TGCAGTGCTAGAGATGAGGAGGGGTACGACTATGGCTACACCTTC
>once|TRBV11-3|TRBD2|TRBJ2-3
CASSLAGGSDTQYF
TGTGCCAGCAGCTTAGCGGGGGGGTCAGATACGCAGTATTTT